The clone carrying this T cell receptor (beta chain) was observed a handful of times. The data originate from a study of T cells in Graves' hyperthyroidism and ophthalmopathy. V lost 4 bases and J lost 10; bases outside the gene matches: 7. This CDR3 spans 13 amino acids. Germline CDR1 is WSHSY and CDR2 is SAAADI. TCR beta CDR3 region amplification was performed from RNA transcripts. First-round RT-PCR targeting the TCR CDR3 was performed with the HTBI primer set. TCRdb called the multiplex PCR reads again in MiXCR, with one record for every CDR3 protein. The table shows about 400,000 distinct CDR3 sequences, with approximately 25% occurring only once. Reasons for excluding patients were uncontrolled infection, other autoimmune disease, pregnancy or lactation.

The sequence was obtained from a man aged 50 to 60 with Graves' hyperthyroidism. The material sequenced was blood. The rearrangement uses TRBV10-2 and TRBJ2-1; 7 bases map to TRBD2. The CDR3 sequence is CASSGNSGEEQFF. As DNA, the CDR3 is TGCGCCAGCAGTGGGAACAGCGGGGAAGAGCAGTTCTTC.